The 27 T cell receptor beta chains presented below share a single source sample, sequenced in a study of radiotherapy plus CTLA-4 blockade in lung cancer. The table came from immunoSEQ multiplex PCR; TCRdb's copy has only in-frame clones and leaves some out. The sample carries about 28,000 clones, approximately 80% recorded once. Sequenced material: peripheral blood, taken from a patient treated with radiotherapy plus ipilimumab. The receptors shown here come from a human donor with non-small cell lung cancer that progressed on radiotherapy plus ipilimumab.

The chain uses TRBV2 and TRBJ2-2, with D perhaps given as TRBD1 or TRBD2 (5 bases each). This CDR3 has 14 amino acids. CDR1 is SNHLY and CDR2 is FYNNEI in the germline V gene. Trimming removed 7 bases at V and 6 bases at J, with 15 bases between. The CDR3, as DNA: TGTGCCAGCATGCGAGGGGCTATCCCCGGGGAGCTGTTTTTT. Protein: CASMRGAIPGELFF. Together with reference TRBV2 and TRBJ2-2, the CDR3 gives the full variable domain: EPEVTQTPSHQVTQMGQEVILRCVPISNHLYFYWYRQILGQKVEFLVSFYNNEISEKSEIFDDQFSVERPDGSNFTLKIRSTKLEDSAMYFCASMRGAIPGELFFGEGSRLTVL.

The CDR3 region is CASTQGQGPSYEQYF. The CDR3 DNA reads TGTGCCAGCACCCAGGGACAGGGGCCCTCCTACGAGCAGTACTTC. V is TRBV27 and J is TRBJ2-7, with 10 bases identical to TRBD1. The CDR3 covers 15 residues. J gave up 0 bases and V 7 bases, and 6 bases lay outside the gene matches. Germline V gives CDR1 MNHEY, CDR2 SMNVEV (reference sequence).

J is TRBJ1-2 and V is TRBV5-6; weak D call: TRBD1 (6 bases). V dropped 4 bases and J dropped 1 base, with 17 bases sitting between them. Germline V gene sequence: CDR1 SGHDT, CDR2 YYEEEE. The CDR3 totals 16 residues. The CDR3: CASSPATGHLNYGYTF. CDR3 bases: TGTGCCAGCAGCCCGGCTACGGGACACCTTAACTATGGCTACACCTTC. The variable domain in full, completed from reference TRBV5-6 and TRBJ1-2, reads DAGVTQSPTHLIKTRGQQVTLRCSPKSGHDTVSWYQQALGQGPQFIFQYYEEEERQRGNFPDRFSGHQFPNYSSELNVNALLLGDSALYLCASSPATGHLNYGYTFGSGTRLTVV.

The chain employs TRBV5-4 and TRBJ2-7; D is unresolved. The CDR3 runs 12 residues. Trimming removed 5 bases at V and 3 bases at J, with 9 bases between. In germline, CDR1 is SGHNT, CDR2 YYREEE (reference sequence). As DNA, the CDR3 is TGTGCCAGCAGGAGTGGAGACTACGAGCAGTACTTC. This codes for CASRSGDYEQYF.

The CDR3 DNA reads as TGTGCCAGCAGCTCACGGACAGCGGCTAATTCACCCCTCCACTTT. Its translation: CASSSRTAANSPLHF. This chain joins TRBV14 and TRBJ1-6, with D maybe TRBD1 (6 bases). V lost 5 bases, J lost 6 bases, and 14 bases lay in between. The CDR3 loop spans 15 amino acids. Germline CDR1 reads SGHDN; CDR2 reads FVKESK.

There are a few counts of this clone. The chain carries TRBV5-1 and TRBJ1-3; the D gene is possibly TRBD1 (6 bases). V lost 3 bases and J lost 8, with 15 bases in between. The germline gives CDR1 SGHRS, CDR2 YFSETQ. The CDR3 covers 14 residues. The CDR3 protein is CASSSTGNRHTIYF. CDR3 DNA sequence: TGCGCCAGCAGCTCCACAGGGAATCGACACACCATATATTTT.

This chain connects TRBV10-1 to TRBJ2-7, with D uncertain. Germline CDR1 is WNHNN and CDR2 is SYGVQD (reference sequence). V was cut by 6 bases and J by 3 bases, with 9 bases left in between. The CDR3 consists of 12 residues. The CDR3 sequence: CASRRRCYEQYF. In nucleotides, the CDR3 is TGCGCCAGCAGAAGACGGTGCTACGAGCAGTACTTC.

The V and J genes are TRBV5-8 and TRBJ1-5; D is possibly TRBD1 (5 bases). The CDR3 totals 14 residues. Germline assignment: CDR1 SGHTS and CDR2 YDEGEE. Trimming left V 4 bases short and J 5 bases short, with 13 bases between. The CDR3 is CASSPGTDDQPQHF. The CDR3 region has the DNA TGTGCCAGCAGCCCTGGGACGGATGATCAGCCCCAGCATTTT.

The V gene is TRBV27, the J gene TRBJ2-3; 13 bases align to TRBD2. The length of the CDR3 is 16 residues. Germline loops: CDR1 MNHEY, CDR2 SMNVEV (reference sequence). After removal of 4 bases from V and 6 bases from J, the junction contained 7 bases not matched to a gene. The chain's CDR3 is CASSSRTSGRPDTQYF. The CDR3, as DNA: TGTGCCAGCAGTTCGCGGACTAGCGGGAGACCCGATACGCAGTATTTT.

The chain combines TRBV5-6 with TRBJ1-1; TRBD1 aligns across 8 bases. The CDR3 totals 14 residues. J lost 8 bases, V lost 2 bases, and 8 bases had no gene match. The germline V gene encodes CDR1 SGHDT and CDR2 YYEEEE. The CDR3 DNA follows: TGTGCCAGCAGCTTTTGGGACAGGCGTCCCGAAGCTTTCTTT. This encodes CASSFWDRRPEAFF.

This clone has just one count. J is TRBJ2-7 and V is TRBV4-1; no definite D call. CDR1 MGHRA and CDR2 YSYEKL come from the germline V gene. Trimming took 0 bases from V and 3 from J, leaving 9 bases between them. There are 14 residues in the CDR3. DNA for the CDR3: TGCGCCAGCAGCCAAGAGTCAGACTTCTACGAGCAGTACTTC. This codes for CASSQESDFYEQYF.

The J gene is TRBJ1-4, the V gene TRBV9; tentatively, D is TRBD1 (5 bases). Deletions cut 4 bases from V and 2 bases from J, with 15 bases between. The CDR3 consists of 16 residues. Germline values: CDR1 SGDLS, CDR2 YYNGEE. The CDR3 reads CASSPGGGRTNEKLFF. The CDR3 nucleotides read TGTGCCAGCAGCCCCGGGGGAGGGAGGACTAATGAAAAACTGTTTTTT.

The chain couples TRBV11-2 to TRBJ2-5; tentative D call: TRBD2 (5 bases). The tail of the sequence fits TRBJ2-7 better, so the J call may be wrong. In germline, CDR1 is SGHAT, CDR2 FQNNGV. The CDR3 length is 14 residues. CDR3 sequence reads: CASSLELGNYEQYF. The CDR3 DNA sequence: TGTGCCAGCAGCTTAGAACTAGGGAACTACGAGCAGTACTTC.

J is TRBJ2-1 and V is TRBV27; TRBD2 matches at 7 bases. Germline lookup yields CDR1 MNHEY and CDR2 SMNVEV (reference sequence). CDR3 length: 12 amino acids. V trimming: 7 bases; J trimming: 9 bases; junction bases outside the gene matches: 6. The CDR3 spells CASNTGGREQFF. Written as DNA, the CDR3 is TGTGCCAGCAATACGGGGGGACGTGAGCAGTTCTTC.

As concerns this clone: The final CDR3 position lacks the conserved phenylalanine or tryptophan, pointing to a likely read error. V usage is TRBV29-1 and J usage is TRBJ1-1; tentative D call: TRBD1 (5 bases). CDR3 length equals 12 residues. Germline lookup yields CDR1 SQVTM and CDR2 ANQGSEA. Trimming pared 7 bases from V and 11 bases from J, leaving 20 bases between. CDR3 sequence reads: CSAISGSEGAFL. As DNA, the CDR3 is TGCAGCGCCATTAGTGGGTCGGAGGGGGCTTTCCTT.

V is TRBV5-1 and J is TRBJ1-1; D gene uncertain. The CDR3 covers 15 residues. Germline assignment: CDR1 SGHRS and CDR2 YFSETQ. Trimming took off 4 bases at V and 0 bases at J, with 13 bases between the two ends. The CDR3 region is CASSPGEYMNTEAFF. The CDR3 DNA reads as TGCGCCAGCAGCCCCGGGGAATACATGAACACTGAAGCTTTCTTT.

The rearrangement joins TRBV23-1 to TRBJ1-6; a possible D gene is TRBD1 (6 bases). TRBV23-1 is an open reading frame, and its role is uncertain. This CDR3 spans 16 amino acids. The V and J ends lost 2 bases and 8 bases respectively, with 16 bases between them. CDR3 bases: TGCGCCAGCAGTCAACCCGGTGGGGGCAGGGATTCACCCCTCCACTTT. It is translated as CASSQPGGGRDSPLHF.

The CDR3 loop is CASTPVSGNTIYF. As DNA, the CDR3 is TGTGCCAGCACTCCGGTCTCTGGAAACACCATATATTTT. This chain connects TRBV6-1 to TRBJ1-3; D uncertain. This CDR3 has 13 amino acids. The germline V gene has CDR1 MNHNS and CDR2 SASEGT. Trimming cost V 7 bases and J 0 bases, with 7 bases left between them.

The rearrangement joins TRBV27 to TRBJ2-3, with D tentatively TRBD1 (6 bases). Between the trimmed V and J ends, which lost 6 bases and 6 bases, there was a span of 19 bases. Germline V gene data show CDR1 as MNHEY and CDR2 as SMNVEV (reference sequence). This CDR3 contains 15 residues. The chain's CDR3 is CASSPTYRVQDTQYF. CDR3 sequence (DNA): TGTGCCAGCAGCCCCACATACAGGGTTCAGGATACGCAGTATTTT.

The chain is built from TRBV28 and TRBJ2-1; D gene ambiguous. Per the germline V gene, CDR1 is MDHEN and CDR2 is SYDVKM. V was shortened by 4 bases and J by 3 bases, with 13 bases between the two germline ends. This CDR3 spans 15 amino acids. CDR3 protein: CASSYIRRDYNEQFF. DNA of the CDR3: TGTGCCAGCAGTTATATAAGGCGAGACTACAATGAGCAGTTCTTC. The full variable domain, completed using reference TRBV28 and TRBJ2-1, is DVKVTQSSRYLVKRTGEKVFLECVQDMDHENMFWYRQDPGLGLRLIYFSYDVKMKEKGDIPEGYSVSREKKERFSLILESASTNQTSMYLCASSYIRRDYNEQFFGPGTRLTVL.

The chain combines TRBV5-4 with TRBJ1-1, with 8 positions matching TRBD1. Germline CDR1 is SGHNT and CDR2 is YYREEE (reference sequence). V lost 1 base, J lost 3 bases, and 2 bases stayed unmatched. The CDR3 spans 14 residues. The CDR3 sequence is CASSLLTGDTEAFF. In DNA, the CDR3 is TGTGCCAGCAGCTTGCTGACAGGGGACACTGAAGCTTTCTTT.

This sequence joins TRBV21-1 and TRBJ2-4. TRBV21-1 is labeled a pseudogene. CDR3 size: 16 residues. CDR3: CASSKRGERAKNIQYF. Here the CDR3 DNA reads TGTGCCAGCAGCAAAAGGGGAGAGAGGGCCAAAAACATTCAGTACTTC.

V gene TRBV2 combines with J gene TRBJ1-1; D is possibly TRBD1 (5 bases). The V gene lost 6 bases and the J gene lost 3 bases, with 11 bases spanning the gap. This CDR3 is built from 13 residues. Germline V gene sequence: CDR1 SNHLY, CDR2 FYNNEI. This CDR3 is CASRPDRYTEAFF. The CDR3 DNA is TGTGCCAGCAGGCCCGACAGATACACTGAAGCTTTCTTT.

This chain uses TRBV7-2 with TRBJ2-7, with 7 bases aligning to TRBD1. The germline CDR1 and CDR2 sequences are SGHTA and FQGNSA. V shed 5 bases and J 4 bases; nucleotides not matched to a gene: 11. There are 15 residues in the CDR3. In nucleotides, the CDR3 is TGTGCCAGCAGCGTAGGGGGCCCCTCTATTTACGAGCAGTACTTC. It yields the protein CASSVGGPSIYEQYF.

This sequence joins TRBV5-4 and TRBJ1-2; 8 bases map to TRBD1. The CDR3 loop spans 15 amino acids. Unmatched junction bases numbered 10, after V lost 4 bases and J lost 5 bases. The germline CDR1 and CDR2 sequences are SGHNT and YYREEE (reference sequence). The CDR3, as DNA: TGTGCCAGCAGCCCCATGGGACAGGCTACTTATGGCTACACCTTC. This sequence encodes CASSPMGQATYGYTF.

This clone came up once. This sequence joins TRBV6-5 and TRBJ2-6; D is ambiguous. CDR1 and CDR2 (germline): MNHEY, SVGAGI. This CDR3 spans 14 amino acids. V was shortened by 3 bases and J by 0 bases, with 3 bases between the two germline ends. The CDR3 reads CASSYNSGANVLTF. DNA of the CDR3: TGTGCCAGCAGTTATAACTCTGGGGCCAACGTCCTGACTTTC.

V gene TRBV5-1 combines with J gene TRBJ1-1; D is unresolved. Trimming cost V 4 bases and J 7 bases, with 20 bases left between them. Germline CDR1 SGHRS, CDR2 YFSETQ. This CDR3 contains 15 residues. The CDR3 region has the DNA TGCGCCAGCAGCCCCCAGCCTGTGGCAGAAGATGAAGCTTTCTTT. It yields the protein CASSPQPVAEDEAFF.